The clone carrying this T cell receptor (beta chain) occurred a few times. The antigen is undetermined. For TCRbeta, the library was prepared with unique molecular identifiers. TCRdb re-analysed the PCR reads in MiXCR, keeping a single row per CDR3 protein. The sample carries 700,000 to 850,000 distinct CDR3 sequences, 15% to 20% recorded once. The data belong to a study of T-cell reconstitution after alpha-beta-depleted transplantation in children. Findings and limits, study-wide: Some patients owed their high day-60 TCRbeta diversity to surviving recipient T cells and thymic progenitors. By about two months after transplant, alpha-beta T cells reportedly arose from several hundred graft clones that had expanded. It was newly produced T cells that mostly accounted for T-cell counts and diversity one year after transplant.

From germline, CDR1 is MNHNS and CDR2 SASEGT. CDR3 length equals 14 residues. V lost 0 bases to trimming and J lost 0 bases, with 5 bases between them. The specimen was PBMCs, mostly from graft donor cells, collected 360 days after TCRalphabeta/CD19-depleted stem cell transplant. The TCR originated in a male patient aged 10 to 17 who had a stem cell transplant for acute lymphoblastic leukemia, so the T cells may come from the graft donor. This rearrangement joins TRBV6-1 to TRBJ1-1; D call uncertain. The CDR3 DNA sequence: TGTGCCAGCAGTGAAGCTAGAATGAACACTGAAGCTTTCTTT. Residues: CASSEARMNTEAFF.